The 17 T cell receptor beta chains in this list originate from one sample, sequenced in a study of cytomegalovirus exposure and HLA in healthy donors. The primer mix had 60 Vbeta and 13 Jbeta primers. Using immunoSEQ multiplex PCR, the repertoire was profiled, and TCRdb retains in-frame clones only, with some absent. This sample contains roughly 140,000 clones. Material: PBMCs. Receptors originate from a middle-aged man in good health and CMV-seronegative.

As to this clone: Other DNA variants within this sample encode the same CDR3. The chain employs TRBV2 and TRBJ1-1; TRBD1 matches at 7 bases. Germline values: CDR1 SNHLY, CDR2 FYNNEI. This CDR3 region has 14 residues. V trimming: 6 bases; J trimming: 1 base; junction bases outside the gene matches: 5. The CDR3 nucleotides read TGTGCCAGCAGCAGGGACAGCCAGAACACTGAAGCTTTCTTT. Translating gives CASSRDSQNTEAFF.

The chain couples TRBV6-1 to TRBJ1-1; tentatively, D is TRBD1 (6 bases). Germline V CDR1 and CDR2: MNHNS, SASEGT. CDR3 size: 14 residues. Trimming removed 6 bases from V and 0 bases from J, with 11 bases in between. The CDR3, as DNA: TGTGCCAGCAGGACACAGGGTATGAACACTGAAGCTTTCTTT. Translating gives CASRTQGMNTEAFF.

V gene TRBV5-1 combines with J gene TRBJ2-3; 15 positions agree with TRBD2. Germline-derived CDR1 and CDR2 are SGHRS and YFSETQ. The V segment lost 4 bases and the J segment 3 bases; nucleotides outside the gene matches: 3. This CDR3 is 16 amino acids long. DNA of the CDR3: TGCGCCAGCAGCGCGGGACTAGCGGGGGGTACAGATACGCAGTATTTT. It is translated as CASSAGLAGGTDTQYF. Variable domain in full (rest from reference TRBV5-1 and TRBJ2-3): KAGVTQTPRYLIKTRGQQVTLSCSPISGHRSVSWYQQTPGQGLQFLFEYFSETQRNKGNFPGRFSGRQFSNSRSEMNVSTLELGDSALYLCASSAGLAGGTDTQYFGPGTRLTVL.

The genes are TRBV6-5 and TRBJ1-2, with TRBD1 as a possible D gene (6 bases). Trimming left V 6 bases short and J 4 bases short, with 15 bases between. Per the germline V gene, CDR1 is MNHEY and CDR2 is SVGAGI. The length of the CDR3 is 14 residues. CDR3 bases: TGTGCCAGCAGAGGACAGTTGGTGGGCTATGGCTACACCTTC. Translating gives CASRGQLVGYGYTF.

J is TRBJ1-3 and V is TRBV6-1; unclear D gene. In germline, CDR1 is MNHNS, CDR2 SASEGT. CDR3 length equals 11 residues. DNA for the CDR3: TGTGTCTGCGACGGGTACAACACCATATATTTT. It encodes CVCDGYNTIYF.

The chain is built from TRBV4-3 and TRBJ1-2, with D hard to call. Trimming pared 1 base from V and 5 bases from J, leaving 5 bases between. The CDR3 is made up of 12 amino acids. CDR1 and CDR2 from the germline V gene are LGHNA and YSLEER. The chain's CDR3 is CASSQVGYGYTF. The CDR3 coding sequence is TGCGCCAGCAGCCAAGTCGGTTATGGCTACACCTTC.

This rearrangement joins TRBV5-1 to TRBJ2-7, with 8 bases aligning to TRBD1. The junction had 9 bases not matched to a gene; V was cut back by 2 bases and J by 5 bases. The CDR3 is 15 amino acids. CDR1 and CDR2 from the germline V gene are SGHRS and YFSETQ. Here the CDR3 DNA reads TGCGCCAGCAGCTTCCTGACAGGGGTGGTAAACGAGCAGTACTTC. It specifies CASSFLTGVVNEQYF.

The J gene is TRBJ1-5, the V gene TRBV6-4; TRBD1 agrees at 7 bases. The CDR3 consists of 17 residues. J gave up 0 bases and V 6 bases, and 11 bases lay outside the gene matches. Germline CDR1 MRHNA, CDR2 SNTAGT. CDR3 sequence: CASRTGTEDDSNQPQHF. Written as DNA, the CDR3 is TGTGCCAGCAGGACCGGGACAGAAGACGATAGCAATCAGCCCCAGCATTTT.

V usage is TRBV4-3 and J usage is TRBJ2-5, with D tentatively TRBD1 (6 bases). The last part of the DNA fits TRBJ2-7 better; the J call may be wrong. CDR3 length equals 15 residues. Germline values: CDR1 LGHNA, CDR2 YSLEER. CDR3 protein: CASSQEPDRDYEQYF. The CDR3 DNA reads as TGCGCCAGCAGCCAGGAACCGGACAGAGATTACGAGCAGTACTTC.

CDR3 bases: TGTGCCAGCAGCCCGCAAGGGACAAGTGGGGCTTTCTTT. It translates to CASSPQGTSGAFF. The chain employs TRBV7-2 and TRBJ1-1, with D possibly TRBD1 on 6 matching bases. The CDR3 totals 13 residues. The germline V gene has CDR1 SGHTA and CDR2 FQGNSA. V was clipped by 5 bases and J by 11 bases, with 18 bases between them.

This chain connects TRBV11-2 to TRBJ2-5; 7 bases match TRBD2. V shed 10 bases and J 2 bases; nucleotides not matched to a gene: 7. There are 13 residues in the CDR3. Germline CDR1 and CDR2: SGHAT and FQNNGV. Here the CDR3 DNA reads TGTGCCACCTCCTGGGGGGGGCAAGAGACCCAGTACTTC. Protein: CATSWGGQETQYF. Supplemented by reference TRBV11-2 and TRBJ2-5, the full variable domain reads EAGVAQSPRYKIIEKRQSVAFWCNPISGHATLYWYQQILGQGPKLLIQFQNNGVVDDSQLPKDRFSAERLKGVDSTLKIQPAKLEDSAVYLCATSWGGQETQYFGPGTRLLVL.

This chain joins TRBV5-6 and TRBJ1-2; no clear D. Germline V gene sequence: CDR1 SGHDT, CDR2 YYEEEE. V dropped 2 bases and J dropped 4 bases, with 15 bases sitting between them. CDR3 length: 15 amino acids. In DNA form, the CDR3 reads TGTGCCAGCAGCTTAGGTAGCAGTGACGCCTATGGCTACACCTTC. This encodes CASSLGSSDAYGYTF.

The CDR3 protein is CASSHTITNTGELFF. The CDR3 coding sequence is TGTGCCAGCAGTCACACTATTACGAACACCGGGGAGCTGTTTTTT. The chain has TRBV6-5 and TRBJ2-2; D gene unclear. V lost 5 bases, J lost 0 bases, and 10 bases lay in between. Germline CDR1 is MNHEY and CDR2 is SVGAGI. CDR3 length equals 15 residues.

The rearrangement joins TRBV2 to TRBJ1-4; D ambiguous. V lost 4 bases, J lost 3 bases, and 15 bases lay in between. The CDR3 extends over 16 amino acids. Germline values: CDR1 SNHLY, CDR2 FYNNEI. CDR3 amino acids: CASSVISSSANEKLFF. The DNA of the CDR3 is TGTGCCAGCAGTGTTATCTCCTCCTCGGCTAATGAAAAACTGTTTTTT.

J is TRBJ2-1 and V is TRBV5-1, with 12 bases fitting TRBD2. Trimming removed 0 bases from V and 8 bases from J; junction bases left unmatched: 3. The CDR3 is 15 residues long. Germline V gene data show CDR1 as SGHRS and CDR2 as YFSETQ. CDR3 coding DNA: TGCGCCAGCAGCTTGGGACTAGCGGGGGTAGATGAGCAGTTCTTC. This encodes CASSLGLAGVDEQFF.

V is TRBV7-3 and J is TRBJ1-6, with 9 nucleotides matching TRBD1. This CDR3 spans 18 amino acids. After removal of 1 base from V and 6 bases from J, the junction contained 10 bases not matched to a gene. CDR1 is SGHTA and CDR2 is FQGTGA in the germline V gene. Here the CDR3 reads CASSLKGDREGFNSPLHF. The CDR3 DNA follows: TGTGCCAGCAGCTTAAAAGGGGACAGGGAGGGCTTTAATTCACCCCTCCACTTT.

About this clone: In the same sample, other DNA sequences code for this CDR3. The chain couples TRBV6-5 to TRBJ1-2, with D possibly TRBD1 on 5 matching bases. The germline gives CDR1 MNHEY, CDR2 SVGAGI. CDR3 size: 13 residues. Trimming removed 9 bases at V and 5 bases at J, with 16 bases between. The CDR3 sequence: CASSTDRTYGYTF. The CDR3 coding sequence is TGTGCCAGTAGTACTGACAGAACTTATGGCTACACCTTC.